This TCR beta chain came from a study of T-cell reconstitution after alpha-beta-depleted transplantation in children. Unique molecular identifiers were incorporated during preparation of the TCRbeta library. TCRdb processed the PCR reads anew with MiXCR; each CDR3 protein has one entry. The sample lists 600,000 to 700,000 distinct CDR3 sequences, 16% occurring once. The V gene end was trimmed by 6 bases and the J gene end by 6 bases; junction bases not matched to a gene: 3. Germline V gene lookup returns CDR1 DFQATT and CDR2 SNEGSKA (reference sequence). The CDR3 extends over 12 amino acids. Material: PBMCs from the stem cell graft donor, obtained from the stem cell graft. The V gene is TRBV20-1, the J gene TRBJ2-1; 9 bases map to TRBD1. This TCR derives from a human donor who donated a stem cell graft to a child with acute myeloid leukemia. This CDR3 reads CSAPDRGNEQFF. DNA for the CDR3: TGCAGTGCCCCGGACAGGGGCAATGAGCAGTTCTTC.